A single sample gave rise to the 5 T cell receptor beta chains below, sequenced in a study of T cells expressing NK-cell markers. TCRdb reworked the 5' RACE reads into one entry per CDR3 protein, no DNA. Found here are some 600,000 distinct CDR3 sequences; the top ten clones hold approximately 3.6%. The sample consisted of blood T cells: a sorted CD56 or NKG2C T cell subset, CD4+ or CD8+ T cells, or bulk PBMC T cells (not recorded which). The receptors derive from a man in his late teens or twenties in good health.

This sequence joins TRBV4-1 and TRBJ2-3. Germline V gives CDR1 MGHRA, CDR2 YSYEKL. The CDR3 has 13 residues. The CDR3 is CASSQDKGDTQYF.

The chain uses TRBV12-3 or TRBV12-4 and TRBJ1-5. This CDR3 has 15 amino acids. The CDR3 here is CASSFLGRLDQPQHF.

CDR3 in amino acids: CSARRDREEYF. The V gene is TRBV20-1, the J gene TRBJ2-3; TCRdb proposes TRBD1, but this gene call is untestable without DNA. Per germline, CDR1 DFQATT and CDR2 SNEGSKA (reference sequence). This CDR3 is built from 11 residues.

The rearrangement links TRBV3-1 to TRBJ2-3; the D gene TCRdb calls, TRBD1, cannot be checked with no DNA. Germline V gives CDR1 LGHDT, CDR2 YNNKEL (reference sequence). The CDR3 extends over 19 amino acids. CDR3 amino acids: CASSQAQIGPGPTTDTQYF.

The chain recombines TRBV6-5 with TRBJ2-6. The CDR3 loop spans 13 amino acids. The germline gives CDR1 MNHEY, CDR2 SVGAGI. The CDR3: CASRSSGANVLTF.